These 18 T cell receptor beta chains originate from one sample sequenced in a study of cytomegalovirus exposure and HLA in healthy donors. PCR amplification relied on 60 Vbeta primers (plus 13 Jbeta primers). Only in-frame clones appear in the TCRdb table, and some are missing; sequencing was by immunoSEQ multiplex PCR. The sample consists of approximately 190,000 clones, about three quarters of them appearing once. Material for sequencing was PBMCs. These receptor sequences come from a woman aged 25 to 39 in good health and CMV-seropositive.

The J gene is TRBJ2-3, the V gene TRBV28, with 7 bases identical to TRBD2. V trimming: 4 bases; J trimming: 8 bases; junction bases outside the gene matches: 12. This CDR3 comprises 15 residues. The germline V gene has CDR1 MDHEN and CDR2 SYDVKM. The CDR3 sequence: CASSSAGEGSGTQYF. The CDR3 nucleotides read TGTGCCAGCAGTTCGGCGGGAGAAGGCTCAGGTACGCAGTATTTT.

About this clone: Other DNA sequences in the same sample also yield this CDR3. V gene TRBV30 combines with J gene TRBJ1-5, with 9 positions matching TRBD1. The CDR3 is 14 amino acids. V gave up 6 bases and J gave up 2 bases; unmatched junction bases: 5. Germline lookup yields CDR1 GTSNPN and CDR2 SVGIG (reference sequence). The CDR3, as DNA: TGTGCCTGCCAAACAGGGGGCGGCAATCAGCCCCAGCATTTT. Translation: CACQTGGGNQPQHF.

The chain recombines TRBV7-9 with TRBJ2-1, with 7 bases fitting TRBD2. Germline-derived CDR1 and CDR2 are SEHNR and FQNEAQ (reference sequence). The CDR3 consists of 17 residues. The V segment lost 1 base and the J segment 0 bases; nucleotides outside the gene matches: 6. The CDR3 coding sequence is TGTGCCAGCAGCTTAGGGACTAGTCGGCCCTCCTACAATGAGCAGTTCTTC. Amino acid sequence: CASSLGTSRPSYNEQFF.

This chain links TRBV28 with TRBJ1-1, with D hard to call. The CDR3 contains 12 residues. Trimming pared 9 bases from V and 0 bases from J, leaving 8 bases between. Germline values: CDR1 MDHEN, CDR2 SYDVKM. The CDR3 DNA follows: TGTGCCAGTTACGGGTTGAACACTGAAGCTTTCTTT. Amino acid sequence: CASYGLNTEAFF.

The chain carries TRBV28 and TRBJ1-4; TRBD1 aligns across 7 bases. Germline CDR1 MDHEN, CDR2 SYDVKM. This CDR3 has 14 amino acids. Germline trimming cut 4 bases from V and 8 bases from J; bases unmatched to any gene: 7. This CDR3 is CASSYRGLVEKLFF. DNA for the CDR3: TGTGCCAGCAGTTACAGGGGATTAGTAGAAAAACTGTTTTTT.

V gene TRBV19 combines with J gene TRBJ1-5; D is ambiguous. V dropped 1 base and J dropped 0 bases, with 13 bases sitting between them. CDR3 length: 17 amino acids. Germline loops: CDR1 LNHDA, CDR2 SQIVND (reference sequence). Here the CDR3 reads CASSIGKQVNSNQPQHF. The CDR3 coding sequence is TGTGCCAGTAGTATAGGAAAGCAGGTTAATAGCAATCAGCCCCAGCATTTT.

The rearrangement links TRBV10-3 to TRBJ2-7; TRBD2 aligns across 7 bases. Germline loops: CDR1 ENHRY, CDR2 SYGVKD. With V trimmed by 8 bases and J by 0 bases, 13 bases remained unmatched. There are 16 residues in the CDR3. The CDR3 DNA is TGTGCCATCGGAACTAGCGAAACCGTCAACTCCTACGAGCAGTACTTC. It encodes CAIGTSETVNSYEQYF.

The rearrangement uses TRBV2 and TRBJ1-5; D unresolved. This CDR3 comprises 13 residues. Germline V lookup: CDR1 SNHLY, CDR2 FYNNEI. The V gene lost 6 bases and the J gene lost 3 bases, with 9 bases spanning the gap. CDR3 amino acids: CASRLQNNQPQHF. The DNA for the CDR3 is TGTGCCAGCAGATTACAGAACAATCAGCCCCAGCATTTT.

The chain joins TRBV29-1 to TRBJ2-7; D might be TRBD1 (7 bases). Germline CDR1 is SQVTM and CDR2 is ANQGSEA. Trimming removed 1 base from V and 4 bases from J, with 14 bases in between. CDR3 length: 14 residues. The CDR3 sequence: CSVEAEGAGYEQYF. The CDR3 region has the DNA TGCAGCGTTGAAGCGGAGGGGGCAGGATACGAGCAGTACTTC.

This chain links TRBV19 with TRBJ1-5; D remains ambiguous. The CDR3 runs to 14 residues. Trimming stripped 9 bases from V and 0 bases from J, with 12 bases between. Germline V CDR1 and CDR2: LNHDA, SQIVND (reference sequence). CDR3 nucleotide sequence: TGTGCCAGCTCATTGACACCTAGCAATCAGCCCCAGCATTTT. Protein: CASSLTPSNQPQHF. The complete variable domain, with remaining parts taken from reference TRBV19 and TRBJ1-5, reads DGGITQSPKYLFRKEGQNVTLSCEQNLNHDAMYWYRQDPGQGLRLIYYSQIVNDFQKGDIAEGYSVSREKKESFPLTVTSAQKNPTAFYLCASSLTPSNQPQHFGDGTRLSIL.

This clone was picked up one time. V and J are TRBV5-1 and TRBJ1-4; 7 nucleotides line up with TRBD1. Germline V gene data show CDR1 as SGHRS and CDR2 as YFSETQ. V gave up 1 base and J gave up 6 bases; unmatched junction bases: 3. The CDR3 runs to 14 residues. CDR3 coding DNA: TGCGCCAGCAGCTTGATTACAGGGGATGAAAAACTGTTTTTT. This translates into CASSLITGDEKLFF.

This chain links TRBV2 with TRBJ2-5; 9 bases match TRBD2. The ends lost 4 bases at V and 5 bases at J; junction bases unmatched: 8. CDR1 SNHLY and CDR2 FYNNEI come from the germline V gene. This CDR3 region has 15 residues. The CDR3 sequence is CASSADSGSGETQYF. CDR3 in DNA: TGTGCCAGCAGTGCTGATAGCGGGAGCGGGGAGACCCAGTACTTC.

The chain joins TRBV11-2 to TRBJ1-4; tentatively, D is TRBD1 (6 bases). The CDR3 loop spans 18 amino acids. Germline V lookup: CDR1 SGHAT, CDR2 FQNNGV. Between the trimmed V and J ends, which lost 1 base and 3 bases, there was a span of 18 bases. CDR3 region: CASSLVFSRGLANEKLFF. DNA of the CDR3: TGTGCCAGCAGCTTAGTTTTCAGCAGGGGTTTAGCTAATGAAAAACTGTTTTTT.

The chain has TRBV4-2 and TRBJ2-2, with a possible D match to TRBD2 (6 bases). Germline V CDR1 and CDR2: LGHNA, YNFKEQ. The CDR3 has 16 residues. Trimming pared 4 bases from V and 9 bases from J, leaving 21 bases between. In nucleotides, the CDR3 is TGTGCCAGCAGCCCGCAGGAGGTAGCGCGGGGCTGGGAGCTGTTTTTT. Amino acids: CASSPQEVARGWELFF.

The chain is built from TRBV10-3 and TRBJ2-5, with a tentative D call TRBD1 (6 bases). CDR1 ENHRY and CDR2 SYGVKD come from the germline V gene. V was shortened by 6 bases and J by 2 bases, with 7 bases between the two germline ends. This CDR3 is 12 amino acids long. The CDR3 loop reads CAIRDRQETQYF. The CDR3 DNA reads TGTGCCATCAGGGACAGACAAGAGACCCAGTACTTC.

This rearrangement joins TRBV5-1 to TRBJ1-1; D gene ambiguous. Germline CDR1 and CDR2: SGHRS and YFSETQ. Trimming left V 2 bases short and J 11 bases short, with 19 bases between. The CDR3 spans 14 residues. CDR3 in DNA: TGCGCCAGCAGCTTCGGCGGGGTGAACAAGTGGGCTTTCTTT. Its protein is CASSFGGVNKWAFF.

The chain joins TRBV2 to TRBJ1-1, with 10 bases that match TRBD1. CDR1 and CDR2 from the germline V gene are SNHLY and FYNNEI. The CDR3 length is 14 residues. V trimming: 7 bases; J trimming: 4 bases; junction bases outside the gene matches: 6. The CDR3 DNA sequence: TGTGCCAGCATCTCCGGGACAGGGGCCACTGAAGCTTTCTTT. This encodes CASISGTGATEAFF. Supplemented by reference TRBV2 and TRBJ1-1, the full variable domain reads EPEVTQTPSHQVTQMGQEVILRCVPISNHLYFYWYRQILGQKVEFLVSFYNNEISEKSEIFDDQFSVERPDGSNFTLKIRSTKLEDSAMYFCASISGTGATEAFFGQGTRLTVV.

J is TRBJ2-1 and V is TRBV20-1, with unresolved D. Germline V gene sequence: CDR1 DFQATT, CDR2 SNEGSKA (reference sequence). This CDR3 contains 10 residues. The DNA for the CDR3 is TGCGTAGCCGCTAGGAATGAGCAGTTCTTC. It encodes CVAARNEQFF.